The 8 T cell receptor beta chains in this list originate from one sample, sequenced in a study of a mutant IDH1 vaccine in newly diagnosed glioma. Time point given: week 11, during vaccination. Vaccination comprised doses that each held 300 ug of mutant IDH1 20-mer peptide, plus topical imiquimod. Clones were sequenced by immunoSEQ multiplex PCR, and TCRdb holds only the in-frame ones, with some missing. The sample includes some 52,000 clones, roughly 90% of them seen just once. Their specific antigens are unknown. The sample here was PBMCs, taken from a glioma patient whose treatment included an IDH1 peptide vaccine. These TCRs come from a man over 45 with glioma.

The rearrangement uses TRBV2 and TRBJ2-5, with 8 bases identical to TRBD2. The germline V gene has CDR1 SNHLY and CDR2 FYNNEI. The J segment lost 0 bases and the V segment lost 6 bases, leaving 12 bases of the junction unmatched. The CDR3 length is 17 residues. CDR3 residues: CASRGRSRGGYQETQYF. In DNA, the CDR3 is TGTGCCAGCAGGGGAAGGAGCCGCGGGGGGTACCAAGAGACCCAGTACTTC.

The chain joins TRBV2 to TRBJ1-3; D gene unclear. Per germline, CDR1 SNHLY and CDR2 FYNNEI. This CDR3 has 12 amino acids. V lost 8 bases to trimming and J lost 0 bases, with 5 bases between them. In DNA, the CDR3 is TGTGCCAGCGAAGGCTCTGGAAACACCATATATTTT. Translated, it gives CASEGSGNTIYF.

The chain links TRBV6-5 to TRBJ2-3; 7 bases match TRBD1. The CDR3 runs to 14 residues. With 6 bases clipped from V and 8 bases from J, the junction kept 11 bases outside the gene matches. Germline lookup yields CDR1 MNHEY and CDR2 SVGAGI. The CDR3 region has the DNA TGTGCCAGCAGGCCCCCACAGGGGATCGCTACGCAGTATTTT. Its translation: CASRPPQGIATQYF.

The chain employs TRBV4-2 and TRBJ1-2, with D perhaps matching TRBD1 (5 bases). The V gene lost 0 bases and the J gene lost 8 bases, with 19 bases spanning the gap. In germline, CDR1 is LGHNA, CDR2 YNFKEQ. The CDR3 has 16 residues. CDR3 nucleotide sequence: TGTGCCAGCAGCCAAGATCCCGAACAGGCGGCTGGGGGCTACACCTTC. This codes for CASSQDPEQAAGGYTF.

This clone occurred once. In DNA, the CDR3 is TGTGCCAGCAGCGGCAGGGGGAACACTGAAGCTTTCTTT. This translates into CASSGRGNTEAFF. The rearrangement joins TRBV7-8 to TRBJ1-1, with D possibly TRBD1 on 6 matching bases. Per germline, CDR1 SGHVS and CDR2 FQNEAQ. V was trimmed by 5 bases and J by 1 base, leaving 8 bases between them. CDR3 length equals 13 residues.

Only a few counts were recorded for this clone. The CDR3 bases are TGCGCCAGCAGCTTGGTAGAGGAATACACTGAAGCTTTCTTT. Translating it yields CASSLVEEYTEAFF. The V and J genes are TRBV5-1 and TRBJ1-1; no clear D. The germline V gene encodes CDR1 SGHRS and CDR2 YFSETQ. CDR3 length: 14 residues. Trimming took 0 bases from V and 3 from J, leaving 9 bases between them. The full variable domain, in which reference TRBV5-1 and TRBJ1-1 provide the parts outside the CDR3, is KAGVTQTPRYLIKTRGQQVTLSCSPISGHRSVSWYQQTPGQGLQFLFEYFSETQRNKGNFPGRFSGRQFSNSRSEMNVSTLELGDSALYLCASSLVEEYTEAFFGQGTRLTVV.

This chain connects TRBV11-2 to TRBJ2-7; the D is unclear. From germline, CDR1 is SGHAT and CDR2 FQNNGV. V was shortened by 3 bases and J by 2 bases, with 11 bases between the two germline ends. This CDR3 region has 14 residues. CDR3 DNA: TGTGCCAGCAGCTTCGGTTTAGGTACCTACGAGCAGTACTTC. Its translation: CASSFGLGTYEQYF.

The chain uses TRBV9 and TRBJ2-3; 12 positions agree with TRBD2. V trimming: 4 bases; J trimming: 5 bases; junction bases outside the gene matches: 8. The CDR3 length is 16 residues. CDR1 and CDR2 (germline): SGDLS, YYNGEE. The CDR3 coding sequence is TGTGCCAGCAGCACGACGACTAGCGGGAGAGGAGATACGCAGTATTTT. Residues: CASSTTTSGRGDTQYF. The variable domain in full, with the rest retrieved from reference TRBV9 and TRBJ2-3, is DSGVTQTPKHLITATGQRVTLRCSPRSGDLSVYWYQQSLDQGLQFLIQYYNGEERAKGNILERFSAQQFPDLHSELNLSSLELGDSALYFCASSTTTSGRGDTQYFGPGTRLTVL.